Listed below are T cell receptor beta chains from one sample, sequenced in a study of blood T cell repertoires in COVID-19. The assay was immunoSEQ multiplex PCR, and TCRdb's table has in-frame clones only and misses some. The table lists some 360,000 clones, more than 75% of them singletons, with about 2.3% in the top ten. Sequencing used peripheral blood. Receptors originate from a woman aged 55-69 years with COVID-19, enrolled during active disease. Both conserved end residues are part of each CDR3. Each record gives: J gene, D gene, V gene, clone size, CDR3 DNA, CDR3 protein. A D gene is named only where the DNA matches it firmly. Clone size is given for some rows only: seen once, a few or many times, or a class if the clone is expanded.

TRBJ1-5 TRBD1 TRBV18 NA TGTGCCAGCTCACCGAGGGGGCTGGATCAGCCCCAGCATTTT CASSPRGLDQPQHF
TRBJ2-3 TRBD2 TRBV27 NA TGTGCCAGCAGTATTCCGGGACTAGCTAGAGATACGCAGTATTTT CASSIPGLARDTQYF
TRBJ1-4 TRBD1 TRBV5-1 once TGCGCCAGCAGGCCGACAGGGGTGTCGCCTAATGAAAAACTGTTTTTT CASRPTGVSPNEKLFF
TRBJ1-3 NA TRBV10-3 NA TGTGCCATCAGTGAGGCAGGGCGGTTTGTCGGAAACACCATATATTTT CAISEAGRFVGNTIYF
TRBJ1-2 NA TRBV3-1/TRBV3-2 many TGTGCCAGCAGTTTCCACCGGGGAGAGGGTTACACCTTC CASSFHRGEGYTF
TRBJ1-2 TRBD1 TRBV28 few TGTGCCAGCAGGCAAGGGACAGTCTATGGCTACACCTTC CASRQGTVYGYTF
TRBJ2-7 NA TRBV6-5 NA TGTGCCAGCAGTTACGGGACAAGGATCTACGAGCAGTACTTC CASSYGTRIYEQYF
TRBJ1-6 NA TRBV9 once TGTGCCAGCAGCGTAGCTCAAGTTTTTGACGGTGACTCTAATTCACCCCTCCACTTT CASSVAQVFDGDSNSPLHF
TRBJ2-1 TRBD2 TRBV19 NA TGTGCCAGTAGTATACCATTCTCAGCGGGAAATACCTACAATGAGCAGTTCTTC CASSIPFSAGNTYNEQFF
TRBJ2-3 TRBD2 TRBV5-1 NA TGCGCCAGCAGCTTCGGGACTAGCGGTAGCACAGATACGCAGTATTTT CASSFGTSGSTDTQYF
TRBJ2-5 TRBD1 TRBV3-1/TRBV3-2 NA TGTGCCAGCAGCCGGGACAGGCGGAGGGGGACCCAGTACTTC CASSRDRRRGTQYF
TRBJ2-5 TRBD2 TRBV28 NA TGTGCCAGCAGTTTTATTGGGGGGGGGACCCAGTACTTC CASSFIGGGTQYF
TRBJ1-2 NA TRBV14 NA TGTGCCAGCAGCCAACTCCGGACAGTCGGCTATGGCTACACCTTC CASSQLRTVGYGYTF
TRBJ1-2 NA TRBV3-1/TRBV3-2 NA TGTGCCAGCAGCCATTTTCCGACAGACACCTCTAACTATGGCTACACCTTC CASSHFPTDTSNYGYTF
TRBJ1-1 TRBD1 TRBV28 once TGTGCCAGCACCCTTCGACAGGGAGGGAACACTGAAGCTTTCTTT CASTLRQGGNTEAFF
TRBJ2-3 NA TRBV19 NA TGTGCCAGTAGTAATCCCCGCGGAGCTTCTAGCACAGATACGCAGTATTTT CASSNPRGASSTDTQYF